These 21 T cell receptor beta chains were all obtained from the same sample, sequenced in a study of neurological immune-mediated disorders. Each CDR3 protein is one row after TCRdb ran MiXCR on the 5' RACE reads. The sample lists over 25,000 distinct CDR3 sequences, about 12% occurring once. Specimen: PBMCs. All receptors derive from a man aged 55 to 70 in good health.

V is TRBV19 and J is TRBJ2-2, with D perhaps matching TRBD2 (5 bases). Trimming shortened V by 3 bases and J by 6 bases, and 11 bases separated the two germline ends. The CDR3 consists of 14 residues. Germline values: CDR1 LNHDA, CDR2 SQIVND (reference sequence). CDR3 protein: CASSIGGGSGELFF. For the CDR3, the DNA is TGTGCCAGTAGTATCGGCGGAGGTTCCGGGGAGCTGTTTTTT. The complete variable domain, with remaining parts taken from reference TRBV19 and TRBJ2-2, reads DGGITQSPKYLFRKEGQNVTLSCEQNLNHDAMYWYRQDPGQGLRLIYYSQIVNDFQKGDIAEGYSVSREKKESFPLTVTSAQKNPTAFYLCASSIGGGSGELFFGEGSRLTVL.

This clonotype showed up many times. V usage is TRBV27 and J usage is TRBJ2-2, with no clear D. The V end was cut by 5 bases, the J end by 1 base, with 14 bases between. The CDR3 is made up of 16 amino acids. Germline-derived CDR1 and CDR2 are MNHEY and SMNVEV (reference sequence). In nucleotides, the CDR3 is TGTGCCAGCAGTAAACCCATGGGCTGGAACACCGGGGAGCTGTTTTTT. Translation gives CASSKPMGWNTGELFF.

The chain uses TRBV7-6 and TRBJ2-3; no firm D call. CDR1 SGHVS and CDR2 FNYEAQ come from the germline V gene. The germline V and J ends were trimmed by 7 bases and 1 base, with 15 bases remaining between them. The CDR3 is 15 residues long. This CDR3 is CASISVPRRTDTQYF. The CDR3 bases are TGTGCCAGCATCTCAGTCCCACGTCGCACAGATACGCAGTATTTT.

Comment on this clonotype: One junction end disagrees with the germline gene, perhaps due to a read error. The chain is built from TRBV5-6 and TRBJ1-1; a possible D gene is TRBD1 (6 bases). Germline V CDR1 and CDR2: SGHDT, YYEEEE. The length of the CDR3 is 16 residues. The CDR3 protein is CASNQTGQLMNTEASF. The DNA of the CDR3 is TGTGCCAGCAACCAAACCGGACAGTTAATGAACACTGAAGCTTCCTTT.

This chain joins TRBV6-4 and TRBJ1-1; perhaps TRBD1 as D (6 bases). The CDR3 loop spans 14 amino acids. V shed 6 bases and J shed 4 bases, with 15 bases lying between them. Germline V gene data show CDR1 as MRHNA and CDR2 as SNTAGT. CDR3 sequence reads: CASSPWQGSTEAFF. The CDR3 DNA follows: TGTGCCAGCAGCCCCTGGCAGGGGAGCACTGAAGCTTTCTTT.

This clonotype was detected many times. J is TRBJ1-2 and V is TRBV27, with D tentatively TRBD1 (6 bases). With 5 bases removed from V and 4 bases from J, the gap between germline ends came to 14 bases. This CDR3 spans 14 amino acids. Germline V gene lookup returns CDR1 MNHEY and CDR2 SMNVEV (reference sequence). This CDR3 is CASSPQTGPYGYTF. Written as DNA, the CDR3 is TGTGCCAGCAGTCCGCAGACAGGCCCCTATGGCTACACCTTC.

This clonotype has ten or more counts. This chain connects TRBV3-1 to TRBJ2-7; a weak D match, TRBD1 (5 bases). This CDR3 is built from 15 residues. The V gene lost 0 bases and the J gene lost 1 base, with 10 bases spanning the gap. In germline, CDR1 is LGHDT, CDR2 YNNKEL (reference sequence). The chain's CDR3 is CASSQDQGYSYEQYF. As DNA, the CDR3 is TGTGCCAGCAGCCAAGATCAGGGATATTCCTACGAGCAGTACTTC.

This clonotype appeared a single time. The junction departs from germline at one end; a sequencing error may be responsible. The V and J genes are TRBV12-3 or TRBV12-4 and TRBJ2-1, with D unresolved. This CDR3 is 14 amino acids long. CDR3 protein: CASTLLGANNEQLF. CDR3 sequence (DNA): TGTGCCAGCACCTTACTTGGAGCGAACAATGAGCAGCTCTTC.

This clonotype was seen many times. The V call is TRBV5-1, the J call TRBJ2-7; D gene ambiguous. Per the germline V gene, CDR1 is SGHRS and CDR2 is YFSETQ. Trimming took 1 base from V and 4 from J, leaving 6 bases between them. The CDR3 length is 12 residues. The CDR3 reads CASSLTAYEQYF. In DNA, the CDR3 is TGCGCCAGCAGCTTGACAGCTTACGAGCAGTACTTC. The complete variable domain, with remaining parts taken from reference TRBV5-1 and TRBJ2-7, reads KAGVTQTPRYLIKTRGQQVTLSCSPISGHRSVSWYQQTPGQGLQFLFEYFSETQRNKGNFPGRFSGRQFSNSRSEMNVSTLELGDSALYLCASSLTAYEQYFGPGTRLTVT.

This clonotype was seen repeatedly, ten times or more. CDR3 amino acids: CSARDEGAYSRGRTEAFF. The CDR3 DNA follows: TGCAGTGCTAGAGATGAGGGGGCCTACTCAAGGGGAAGAACTGAAGCTTTCTTT. This chain joins TRBV20-1 and TRBJ1-1; TRBD1 agrees at 7 bases. Germline-derived CDR1 and CDR2 are DFQATT and SNEGSKA (reference sequence). The CDR3 totals 18 residues. V shed 0 bases, J shed 5 bases, and the junction held 18 bases outside the gene matches.

There are many counts of this clonotype. The chain has TRBV10-3 and TRBJ2-2, with TRBD1 matching over 11 bases. There are 17 residues in the CDR3. The ends lost 9 bases at V and 4 bases at J; junction bases unmatched: 13. Germline CDR1 and CDR2: ENHRY and SYGVKD. CDR3 sequence reads: CAIGDRPGTGGTGELFF. The CDR3 DNA reads TGTGCCATTGGTGACCGCCCAGGGACAGGGGGCACCGGGGAGCTGTTTTTT.

This clonotype has at least ten counts. The chain carries TRBV7-8 and TRBJ1-1, with a tentative D call TRBD1 (5 bases). There are 13 residues in the CDR3. V gave up 0 bases and J gave up 11 bases, with 13 bases separating them. Germline assignment: CDR1 SGHVS and CDR2 FQNEAQ. The CDR3 is CASSLAGAFHAFF. CDR3 in DNA: TGTGCCAGCAGCTTAGCTGGGGCTTTTCACGCTTTCTTT.

In this sample, this clonotype turned up many times. The chain couples TRBV28 to TRBJ2-1; D unresolved. V was clipped by 4 bases and J by 9 bases, with 7 bases between them. The germline CDR1 and CDR2 sequences are MDHEN and SYDVKM. The CDR3 contains 11 residues. In DNA form, the CDR3 reads TGTGCCAGCAGTTCTTTGGGTGAGCAGTTCTTC. Translated, it gives CASSSLGEQFF.

This clonotype was counted at least ten times. The chain combines TRBV7-9 with TRBJ1-1; D not certain. Trimming took off 3 bases at V and 3 bases at J, with 2 bases between the two ends. The CDR3 runs to 11 residues. The germline V gene encodes CDR1 SEHNR and CDR2 FQNEAQ (reference sequence). As DNA, the CDR3 is TGTGCCAGCAGCTTTCACACTGAAGCTTTCTTT. This encodes CASSFHTEAFF.

This clonotype was counted ten times or more. The chain uses TRBV20-1 and TRBJ2-1; D remains unclear. Trimming stripped 0 bases from V and 1 base from J, with 10 bases between. Per germline, CDR1 DFQATT and CDR2 SNEGSKA (reference sequence). CDR3 size: 15 residues. The CDR3 DNA reads TGCAGTGCTAGAGACGCATCCTGGTCCTACAATGAGCAGTTCTTC. Translation gives CSARDASWSYNEQFF.

This clonotype has at least ten counts. The chain is built from TRBV7-8 and TRBJ2-7; D is possibly TRBD1 (5 bases). Germline CDR1 SGHVS, CDR2 FQNEAQ. V lost 5 bases and J 1 base, leaving 18 bases between the germline ends. The CDR3 runs 16 residues. CDR3 sequence reads: CASSPSSRGFSYEQYF. DNA for the CDR3: TGTGCCAGCAGCCCCAGCTCTAGGGGATTTTCCTACGAGCAGTACTTC.

This clonotype came up many times. The gene calls are TRBV6-4 and TRBJ2-1; perhaps TRBD1 as D (5 bases). Germline values: CDR1 MRHNA, CDR2 SNTAGT. The CDR3 runs to 15 residues. Trimming removed 0 bases at V and 7 bases at J, with 13 bases between. The CDR3 nucleotides read TGTGCCAGCAGTGACTCGGCAGGGCGGTGGAATGAGCAGTTCTTC. This translates into CASSDSAGRWNEQFF.

This clonotype was seen many times. This chain connects TRBV10-3 to TRBJ2-7, with TRBD2 as a possible D gene (6 bases). From germline, CDR1 is ENHRY and CDR2 SYGVKD. This CDR3 spans 12 amino acids. The V end was cut by 11 bases, the J end by 2 bases, with 13 bases between. CDR3 amino acids: CAVSPSAYEQYF. The CDR3 coding sequence is TGTGCCGTTAGTCCTAGCGCCTACGAGCAGTACTTC.

On this clonotype itself: The junction departs from the called germline gene at one end, perhaps through a read error. J is TRBJ2-1 and V is TRBV7-2; possible D gene TRBD1, 6 bases. Germline V gene sequence: CDR1 SGHTA, CDR2 FQGNSA. The length of the CDR3 is 13 residues. As DNA, the CDR3 is TGTGCCAGCAGCCCCGGACAGAACAAAGAGCAGTTCTTC. It encodes CASSPGQNKEQFF. Together with reference TRBV7-2 and TRBJ2-1, the CDR3 gives the full variable domain: GAGVSQSPSNKVTEKGKDVELRCDPISGHTALYWYRQSLGQGLEFLIYFQGNSAPDKSGLPSDRFSAERTGGSVSTLTIQRTQQEDSAVYLCASSPGQNKEQFFGPGTRLTVL.

This clonotype was counted ten times or more. The chain has TRBV29-1 and TRBJ2-1; no clear D. Looked up from germline, CDR1 is SQVTM and CDR2 is ANQGSEA. Trimming pared 3 bases from V and 8 bases from J, leaving 11 bases between. The CDR3 runs to 12 residues. The CDR3 nucleotides are TGCAGCGTTGACAAGGTTGGCGATGAGCAGTTCTTC. Its translation is CSVDKVGDEQFF.

V is TRBV7-6 and J is TRBJ2-6, with no clear D. This CDR3 contains 13 residues. Looked up from germline, CDR1 is SGHVS and CDR2 is FNYEAQ. V gave up 5 bases and J gave up 4 bases, with 6 bases separating them. The chain's CDR3 is CASSLRGANVLTF. The CDR3 nucleotides are TGTGCCAGCAGCCTAAGGGGGGCCAACGTCCTGACTTTC.